A single TCR beta chain is shown here with its context. Its antigen remains unknown. Quantitative barcoded 5'-RACE was used to prepare TCR beta libraries. One entry per CDR3 protein results from TCRdb running MiXCR on the 5' RACE reads. The data contain approximately 540,000 distinct CDR3 sequences, roughly 13% of them singletons. The data are from a study of CD8 T cells in ankylosing spondylitis. The CDR3 loop spans 16 amino acids. Germline CDR1 SGHRS, CDR2 YFSETQ. The V and J ends lost 0 bases and 7 bases respectively, with 16 bases between them. Study-wide results and limits: Seven to nine highly homologous variants made up a TCR beta motif, and this motif appeared characteristic of ankylosing spondylitis blood. A number of the motif variants had already been described in reactive arthritis synovial fluid and blood. Disease-linked clones displayed a CD8+ phenotype and appeared relatively rarely in peripheral blood. Matched ankylosing spondylitis synovial fluid reportedly showed significant enrichment of disease-linked clones.

Specimen: blood, either unsorted or a sorted T cell fraction (not recorded which). The chain joins TRBV5-1 to TRBJ2-2; D call uncertain. The receptor comes from a male donor with ankylosing spondylitis. CDR3 sequence (DNA): TGCGCCAGCAGCTTGGCCGCAGCCCTAGGAAACGGGGAGCTGTTTTTT. Protein product: CASSLAAALGNGELFF.